Shown below are 11 T cell receptor beta chains from a single sample sequenced in a study of T cell responses to AZD1222 COVID-19 vaccine. Clones were read by immunoSEQ multiplex PCR, and TCRdb kept only the in-frame ones, dropping some. The sample has approximately 150,000 clones; around 93% are singletons. Specimen: peripheral blood, collected on day 0 of AZD1222 vaccination. These receptors came from an adult in good health.

DNA of the CDR3: TGCGCCAGCAGCCAAGATGGATTAGCGGGGGCGGATACGCAGTATTTT. This encodes CASSQDGLAGADTQYF. The chain joins TRBV4-3 to TRBJ2-3, with TRBD2 matching 9 bases. Trimming removed 0 bases from V and 6 bases from J; junction bases left unmatched: 7. The CDR3 loop spans 16 amino acids. CDR1 is LGHNA, CDR2 YSLEER, per germline.

V and J are TRBV6-1 and TRBJ1-4; tentative D call: TRBD1 (5 bases). Germline CDR1 is MNHNS and CDR2 is SASEGT. V lost 2 bases and J lost 7, with 20 bases in between. The CDR3 has 17 residues. The CDR3 is CASSELQEGSASEKLFF. CDR3 nucleotides: TGTGCCAGCAGTGAACTCCAGGAGGGGTCGGCTAGTGAAAAACTGTTTTTT.

The genes are TRBV5-5 and TRBJ2-7, with TRBD1 identical over 9 bases. With 0 bases clipped from V and 6 bases from J, the junction kept 10 bases outside the gene matches. Germline CDR1 and CDR2: SGHKS and YYEKEE (reference sequence). The CDR3 is 16 residues long. The CDR3 sequence: CASSLVWDRVLGEQYF. CDR3 nucleotide sequence: TGTGCCAGCAGCTTGGTTTGGGACAGGGTCCTAGGCGAGCAGTACTTC.

Only a few counts were recorded for this clone. The chain has TRBV9 and TRBJ2-5; perhaps D is TRBD1 or TRBD2 (5 bases each). The CDR3 loop spans 14 amino acids. The germline gives CDR1 SGDLS, CDR2 YYNGEE. Between the trimmed V and J ends, which lost 2 bases and 9 bases, there was a span of 17 bases. The CDR3 coding sequence is TGTGCCAGCAGCGTGGGACCGACCTCGGATGCCCAGTACTTC. It specifies CASSVGPTSDAQYF.

The chain is built from TRBV5-6 and TRBJ1-1, with D unclear. Germline V gives CDR1 SGHDT, CDR2 YYEEEE. Trimming pared 4 bases from V and 1 base from J, leaving 11 bases between. This CDR3 comprises 14 residues. CDR3 DNA sequence: TGTGCCAGCAGCCCTTGGACTAGGAACACTGAAGCTTTCTTT. Translation gives CASSPWTRNTEAFF.

This clone was seen a few times. CDR3 in amino acids: CASSPTGPSAGNTIYF. For the CDR3, the DNA is TGTGCCAGCAGCCCCACGGGACCCTCGGCAGGAAACACCATATATTTT. This sequence joins TRBV7-2 and TRBJ1-3, with D maybe TRBD1 (5 bases). Germline CDR1 SGHTA, CDR2 FQGNSA. The CDR3 is 16 amino acids. The germline V and J ends were trimmed by 5 bases and 4 bases, with 18 bases remaining between them.

The rearrangement joins TRBV19 to TRBJ2-2; a possible D gene is TRBD2 (5 bases). This CDR3 comprises 12 residues. With 5 bases removed from V and 10 bases from J, the gap between germline ends came to 11 bases. The V gene's germline CDR1 is LNHDA and CDR2 SQIVND (reference sequence). The CDR3 spells CASSSAGPELFF. As DNA, the CDR3 is TGTGCCAGTAGTTCCGCGGGCCCGGAGCTGTTTTTT.

The CDR3 region is CASSEAGQAFSSYNSPLHF. CDR3 in DNA: TGTGCCAGCAGTGAAGCTGGACAGGCGTTTAGCTCCTATAATTCACCCCTCCACTTT. V is TRBV6-1 and J is TRBJ1-6; 7 bases line up with TRBD1. This CDR3 spans 19 amino acids. Germline V CDR1 and CDR2: MNHNS, SASEGT. V lost 0 bases, J lost 0 bases, and 8 bases stayed unmatched.

The chain recombines TRBV12-5 with TRBJ1-4; 7 positions agree with TRBD1. Germline V gene sequence: CDR1 LGHNT, CDR2 FRNRAP. The length of the CDR3 is 15 residues. The V and J ends lost 0 bases and 8 bases, in that order; junction bases with no gene match: 6. The CDR3: CASGLVTGRQEKLFF. CDR3 DNA sequence: TGTGCTAGTGGTTTGGTGACAGGGCGACAGGAAAAACTGTTTTTT.

The gene calls are TRBV19 and TRBJ1-6, with TRBD1 identical over 9 bases. The CDR3 consists of 15 residues. V dropped 5 bases and J dropped 7; count of bases not matched to a gene: 6. Per the germline V gene, CDR1 is LNHDA and CDR2 is SQIVND (reference sequence). CDR3 loop: CASSLQGAENSPLHF. The CDR3 nucleotides read TGTGCCAGTAGTTTACAGGGGGCGGAAAATTCACCCCTCCACTTT.

This clone is a singleton in its sample. This sequence joins TRBV6-5 and TRBJ1-6, with D unresolved. CDR1 MNHEY and CDR2 SVGAGI come from the germline V gene. There are 14 residues in the CDR3. V lost 0 bases to trimming and J lost 8 bases, with 8 bases between them. The chain's CDR3 is CASSYSPDHSPLHF. As DNA, the CDR3 is TGTGCCAGCAGTTACTCGCCAGACCATTCACCCCTCCACTTT.